Listed below are T cell receptor beta chains from one sample, sequenced in a study of blood T cells in healthy people across ages. TCRdb re-called the 5' RACE reads with MiXCR, one entry per CDR3 protein. The sample shows fewer than 2,000,000 distinct CDR3 sequences, roughly two fifths of them seen only once. The source material was blood. The source of these receptors is a human donor in good health. CDR3s leave out the opening cysteine and the closing phenylalanine or tryptophan. The order of the fields is V gene, J gene, CDR3 length, CDR3 protein.

>TRBV7-2|TRBJ2-1|14
ASSLVGSFSDNEQF
>TRBV7-3|TRBJ2-3|12
ASSTGTFTDTQY
>TRBV7-2|TRBJ2-5|13
ASSLVGDRRETQY
>TRBV15|TRBJ1-1|13
ATSRDLGYSTEAF
>TRBV12-3/TRBV12-4|TRBJ1-1|14
ASSPPEGRSDTEAF
>TRBV20-1|TRBJ1-2|12
SARPDGANYGYT
>TRBV3-1|TRBJ1-4|15
ASSQDGGDDGGGKLF
>TRBV3-1|TRBJ2-7|14
ASSQIFARTAYEQY
>TRBV25-1|TRBJ1-1|11
ASSEHMDTEAF
>TRBV20-1|TRBJ1-2|16
SATHPTPGRRSNYGYT
>TRBV7-9|TRBJ2-1|10
ASILGNGEQF